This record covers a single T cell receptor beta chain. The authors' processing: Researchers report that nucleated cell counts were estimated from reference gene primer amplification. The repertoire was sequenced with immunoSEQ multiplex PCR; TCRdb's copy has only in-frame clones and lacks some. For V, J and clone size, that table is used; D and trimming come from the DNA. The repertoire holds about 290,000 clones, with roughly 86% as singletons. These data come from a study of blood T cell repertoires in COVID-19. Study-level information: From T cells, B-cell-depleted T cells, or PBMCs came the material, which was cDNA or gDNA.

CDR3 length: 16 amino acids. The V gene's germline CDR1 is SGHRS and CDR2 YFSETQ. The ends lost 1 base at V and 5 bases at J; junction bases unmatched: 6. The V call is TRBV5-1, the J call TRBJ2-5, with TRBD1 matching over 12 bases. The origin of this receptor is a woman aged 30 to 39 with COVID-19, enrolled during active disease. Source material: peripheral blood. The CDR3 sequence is CASSLYGTGGTETQYF. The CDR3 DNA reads TGCGCCAGCAGCTTGTATGGGACAGGGGGCACGGAGACCCAGTACTTC.